These T cell receptor beta chains were read from a single sample in a study of tumor-infiltrating lymphocytes in primary liver carcinoma. Via MiXCR, TCRdb re-called the multiplex PCR reads, giving one row per CDR3 protein. The table shows 300,000 to 350,000 distinct CDR3 sequences, with approximately 58% occurring only once. Source material: peripheral blood. These receptors were collected from a woman in her 30s with primary liver carcinoma and hepatitis B virus infection. The CDR3 runs from the conserved cysteine through the conserved F or W. D genes are given only for firm matches. Not all rows give a size; the values are once, few, many and, for expanded clones, a class.

TRBV6-1,-,TRBJ2-1,TRBD2,CASSEQREWENEQFF,TGTGCCAGCAGTGAACAGCGGGAGTGGGAGAATGAGCAGTTCTTC
TRBV28,-,TRBJ1-5,TRBD1,CASSLRGTVLSNQPQHF,TGTGCCAGCAGTTTACGCGGGACAGTCCTTAGCAATCAGCCCCAGCATTTT
TRBV11-2,once,TRBJ2-1,-,CTSSLSVVFEQFF,TGTACCAGCAGCCTAAGCGTAGTGTTTGAGCAGTTCTTC
TRBV4-1,-,TRBJ1-4,-,CASSQEFRDGEKLFF,TGCGCCAGCAGCCAAGAATTCAGGGACGGTGAAAAACTGTTTTTT
TRBV6-6,-,TRBJ2-7,-,CANSYLSRRVSYEQYF,TGTGCCAACAGTTACCTCTCGCGGCGGGTGTCCTACGAGCAGTACTTC
TRBV6-1,-,TRBJ1-2,-,CATLPDRRYGYTF,TGTGCCACCCTCCCAGACAGGCGCTATGGCTACACCTTC
TRBV30,few,TRBJ1-5,TRBD1,CAWSAGGGNQPQHF,TGTGCCTGGAGCGCAGGGGGCGGCAATCAGCCCCAGCATTTT
TRBV12-3/TRBV12-4,-,TRBJ2-3,TRBD2,CASSPTSGGGTDTQYF,TGTGCCAGCAGCCCAACTAGCGGAGGAGGGACAGATACGCAGTATTTT
TRBV6-5,-,TRBJ2-3,TRBD2,CASSDLAGDTQYF,TGTGCCAGCAGCGACCTAGCGGGAGATACGCAGTATTTT
TRBV6-2/TRBV6-3,few,TRBJ1-6,-,CASSRGTDNSPLHF,TGTGCCAGCAGCCGCGGGACGGATAATTCACCCCTCCACTTT
TRBV7-9,-,TRBJ2-5,-,CASSLHTGTQETQYF,TGTGCCAGCAGCTTACATACAGGGACTCAAGAGACCCAGTACTTC
TRBV4-1,-,TRBJ2-4,TRBD2,CASSPATELAGANIQYF,TGCGCCAGCAGCCCAGCGACGGAACTAGCGGGAGCGAACATTCAGTACTTC
TRBV7-9,-,TRBJ1-2,TRBD1,CASSLSTGEFGYTF,TGTGCCAGCAGCTTATCTACAGGGGAATTTGGCTACACCTTC
TRBV29-1,many,TRBJ2-7,-,CSVEAGSGEQYF,TGCAGCGTTGAGGCGGGGAGCGGCGAGCAGTACTTC
TRBV6-5,-,TRBJ1-2,-,CASSYGGEGYTF,TGTGCCAGCAGTTACGGGGGGGAGGGCTACACCTTC
TRBV24-1,-,TRBJ1-2,-,CTTSDAAGGYTF,TGTACCACCAGTGATGCGGCAGGGGGCTACACCTTC
TRBV11-2,-,TRBJ2-5,-,CTSRRLGWADQETQYF,TGTACCAGCAGACGACTTGGGTGGGCAGACCAAGAGACCCAGTACTTC
TRBV28,-,TRBJ1-6,-,CASSPQGWRNSPLHF,TGTGCCAGCAGTCCCCAGGGCTGGAGGAATTCACCCCTCCACTTT
TRBV5-1,-,TRBJ1-1,-,CANKAGMNTEAFF,TGCGCCAACAAGGCCGGAATGAACACTGAAGCTTTCTTT
TRBV6-1,once,TRBJ2-1,-,CASSEFGYYNEQFF,TGTGCCAGCAGTGAATTTGGCTACTACAATGAGCAGTTCTTC
TRBV12-3/TRBV12-4,many,TRBJ2-3,-,CASTEWRSTDTQYF,TGTGCCAGCACCGAGTGGCGGAGCACAGATACGCAGTATTTT
TRBV12-3/TRBV12-4,-,TRBJ2-7,TRBD2,CASSLASGRYEEYF,TGTGCCAGCAGTTTAGCTAGCGGGAGATACGAGGAGTACTTC
TRBV11-3,many,TRBJ2-3,-,CASSVQGHTQYF,TGTGCCAGCAGCGTTCAGGGACATACGCAGTATTTT
TRBV4-1,-,TRBJ1-1,-,CASSQNRTYTEAFF,TGCGCCAGCAGCCAAAATCGTACGTACACTGAAGCTTTCTTT
TRBV29-1,many,TRBJ2-1,TRBD2,CSVVGGRDYNEQFF,TGCAGCGTTGTCGGTGGGAGGGATTACAATGAGCAGTTCTTC
TRBV14,-,TRBJ2-2,-,CASSWSVNTGELFF,TGTGCTAGCAGCTGGTCAGTGAACACCGGGGAGCTGTTTTTT
TRBV12-3/TRBV12-4,-,TRBJ2-1,-,CTSSPFSDSSYNEQFF,TGTACCAGCAGTCCCTTCTCGGACAGCTCCTACAATGAGCAGTTCTTC
TRBV9,few,TRBJ2-7,TRBD1,CASSVGTGTHEQYF,TGTGCCAGCAGCGTGGGGACAGGGACCCACGAGCAGTACTTC
TRBV11-2,-,TRBJ2-7,TRBD1,CASSRPGQGPYEQYF,TGTGCCAGCAGCAGACCGGGACAGGGTCCCTACGAGCAATACTTC
TRBV10-2,few,TRBJ1-3,-,CASSEVLTRTPDTIYF,TGCGCCAGCAGTGAGGTCCTAACTAGGACTCCGGACACCATATATTTT
TRBV6-5,few,TRBJ2-7,-,CASSPRMGRVAWEQYF,TGTGCCAGCAGCCCAAGGATGGGCCGAGTAGCGTGGGAGCAGTACTTC
TRBV6-6,many,TRBJ2-7,TRBD2,CASTPLGVGGGYEQYF,TGTGCCAGCACTCCTTTGGGGGTCGGGGGGGGATACGAGCAGTACTTC
TRBV6-5,-,TRBJ1-6,TRBD1,CASSYSNRRQGQSPLHF,TGTGCCAGCAGTTACTCGAATCGTCGACAGGGGCAGTCACCCCTCCACTTT
TRBV11-2,once,TRBJ2-7,TRBD2,CASSLRQTSGSYEQYF,TGTGCCAGCAGTTTAAGGCAGACTAGCGGGAGCTACGAGCAGTACTTC
TRBV11-2,-,TRBJ1-5,-,CASSLDRLNQSQHF,TGTGCCAGCAGCCTCGACAGGTTGAATCAGTCCCAGCATTTT
TRBV11-1,-,TRBJ1-5,-,CASSLPMYQLQHF,TGTGCCAGCAGCTTACCGATGTATCAGCTCCAGCATTTT
TRBV29-1,many,TRBJ2-4,-,CSSPAVSPIQYF,TGCAGCTCGCCGGCCGTTTCCCCAATTCAGTACTTC
TRBV4-3,many,TRBJ2-3,-,CASSQGPWDTQYF,TGCGCCAGCAGCCAAGGGCCTTGGGATACGCAGTATTTT
TRBV6-1,-,TRBJ2-5,-,CVSSEALLGGQEIQYF,TGTGTCAGTAGTGAAGCGCTATTGGGCGGCCAAGAGATCCAGTACTTC
TRBV5-4,few,TRBJ2-7,TRBD2,CASSFIRTSDEQYF,TGTGCCAGCAGCTTCATAAGGACTAGCGACGAGCAGTACTTC
TRBV23-1,-,TRBJ1-5,-,CASSLRASTSQF,TGCGCCAGCAGTCTTCGGGCATCCACCTCTCAGTTT
TRBV12-3/TRBV12-4,-,TRBJ1-5,-,CDSSLTRDQPQHF,TGTGACAGCAGTTTAACTCGGGATCAGCCCCAGCATTTT
TRBV6-5,-,TRBJ2-7,-,CASRSAVGYRNSYEQYF,TGTGCCAGCAGATCCGCCGTCGGGTACCGGAACTCCTACGAGCAGTACTTC
TRBV4-1,-,TRBJ1-1,-,CASSHGNRNEPGAFF,TGCGCCAGCAGCCATGGGAACAGGAACGAACCTGGAGCTTTCTTT
TRBV11-1,many,TRBJ2-2,-,CASRTAGNTGELFF,TGTGCCAGCAGGACTGCGGGGAACACCGGGGAGCTGTTTTTT
TRBV5-6,-,TRBJ2-2,-,CASSPDRITGELSF,TGTGCCAGCAGCCCTGACAGGATCACCGGGGAGCTGTCTTTT